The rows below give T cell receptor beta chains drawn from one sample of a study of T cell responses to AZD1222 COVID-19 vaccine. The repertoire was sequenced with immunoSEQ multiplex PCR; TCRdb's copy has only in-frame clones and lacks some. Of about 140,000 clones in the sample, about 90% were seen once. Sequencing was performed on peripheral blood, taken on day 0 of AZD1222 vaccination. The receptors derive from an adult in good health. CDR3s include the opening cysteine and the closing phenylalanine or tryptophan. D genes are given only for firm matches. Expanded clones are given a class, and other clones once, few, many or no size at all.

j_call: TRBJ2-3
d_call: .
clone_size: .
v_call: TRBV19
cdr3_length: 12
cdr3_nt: TGTGCCAGTAGTAGCCTCACAGATACGCAGTATTTT
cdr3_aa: CASSSLTDTQYF

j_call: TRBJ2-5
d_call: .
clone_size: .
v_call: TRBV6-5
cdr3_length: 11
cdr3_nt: TGTGCCAGCCGGACCGGGGAGACCCAGTACTTC
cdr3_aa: CASRTGETQYF

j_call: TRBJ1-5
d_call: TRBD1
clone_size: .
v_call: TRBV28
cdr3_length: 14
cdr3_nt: TGTGCCAGCAGTCGGGACAGGGTTCCTCAGCCCCAGCATTTT
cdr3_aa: CASSRDRVPQPQHF

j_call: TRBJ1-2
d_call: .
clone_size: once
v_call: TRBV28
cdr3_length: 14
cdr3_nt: TGTGCCAGCAGCTTGACGGAAATCAACTATGGCTACACCTTC
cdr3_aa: CASSLTEINYGYTF

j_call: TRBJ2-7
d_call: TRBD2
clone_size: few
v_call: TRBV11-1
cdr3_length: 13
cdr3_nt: TGTGCCAGCAGCACAGGACTAGCCTACGAGCAGTACTTC
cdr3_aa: CASSTGLAYEQYF

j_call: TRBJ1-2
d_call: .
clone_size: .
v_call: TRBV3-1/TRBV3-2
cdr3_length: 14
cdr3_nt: TGTGCCAGCAGCCAACCGTCCCGTCGGTATGGCTACACCTTC
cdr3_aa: CASSQPSRRYGYTF

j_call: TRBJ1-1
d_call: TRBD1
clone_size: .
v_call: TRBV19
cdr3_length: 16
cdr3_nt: TGTGCCAGTAGTATGGGACAGGGCGGACTACACACTGAAGCTTTCTTT
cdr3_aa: CASSMGQGGLHTEAFF

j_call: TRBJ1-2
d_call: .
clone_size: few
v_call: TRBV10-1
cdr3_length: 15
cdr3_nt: TGCGCCAGCAGTAGAGGCTATGCGGATTACTATGGCTACACCTTC
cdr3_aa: CASSRGYADYYGYTF

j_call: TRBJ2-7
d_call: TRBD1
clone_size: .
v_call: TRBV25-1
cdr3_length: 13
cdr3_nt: TGTGCCAGCAGGGACAGGGGGTCCTACGAGCAGTACTTC
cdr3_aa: CASRDRGSYEQYF

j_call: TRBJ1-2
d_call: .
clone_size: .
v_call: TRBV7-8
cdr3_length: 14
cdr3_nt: TGTGCCAGCAGCTTATCCCAGGGCCCCTATGGCTACACCTTC
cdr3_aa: CASSLSQGPYGYTF

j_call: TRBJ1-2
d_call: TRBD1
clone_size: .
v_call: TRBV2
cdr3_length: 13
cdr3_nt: TGTGCCAGCAGTGACGTCGGGACAGGGGGCTACACCTTC
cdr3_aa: CASSDVGTGGYTF

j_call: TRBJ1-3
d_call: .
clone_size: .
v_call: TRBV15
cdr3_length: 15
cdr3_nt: TGTGCCACCAGCGACCGGGCCAACTCTGGAAACACCATATATTTT
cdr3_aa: CATSDRANSGNTIYF

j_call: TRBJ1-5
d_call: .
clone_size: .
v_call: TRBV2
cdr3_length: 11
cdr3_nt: TGTGCCAGCAGTGTGAATCAGCCCCAGCATTTT
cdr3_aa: CASSVNQPQHF